The 20 T cell receptor beta chains presented below share a single source sample, sequenced in a study of Graves' ophthalmopathy and Graves' hyperthyroidism listed by TCRdb under 2018. Instrument on record: Illumina HiSeq 2000. TCR beta CDR3 regions were amplified from RNA transcripts for repertoire sequencing. A first-round RT-PCR used HTBI primers with the Qiagen OneStep RT-PCR kit, followed by a second-round multiplex PCR, size selection and purification. Starting from the raw public reads, TCRdb applied fastp trimming at Q25, assembled clones with MiXCR and retained in-frame beta chains. All rows with the same CDR3 protein become a single entry with the most common DNA and genes. Recorded for this sample are some 240,000 distinct CDR3 sequences; roughly 50% of them occurred a single time. The ten most abundant clones make up about 45% of the sample. The source material was peripheral blood. The receptors were sampled from an adult man with Graves' ophthalmopathy.

This clonotype was counted between two and nine times. The rearrangement uses TRBV12-3 or TRBV12-4 and TRBJ1-2; 7 nucleotides line up with TRBD1. The V gene end was trimmed by 6 bases and the J gene end by 6 bases; junction bases not matched to a gene: 10. The CDR3 runs 14 residues. Written as DNA, the CDR3 is TGTGCCAGCAGCCGCCTAGGGGACAGCCATGGCTACACCTTC. Translated, it gives CASSRLGDSHGYTF.

This clonotype has only a few counts. This chain uses TRBV6-6 with TRBJ2-5; 12 bases map to TRBD1. V lost 8 bases, J lost 0 bases, and 7 bases stayed unmatched. The CDR3 has 16 residues. The germline CDR1 and CDR2 sequences are MNHNY and SVGAGI (reference sequence). The CDR3 reads CASEGQGAIHQETQYF. CDR3 bases: TGTGCCAGCGAGGGACAGGGGGCGATCCACCAAGAGACCCAGTACTTC.

This chain links TRBV9 with TRBJ2-2; 10 bases agree with TRBD2. The CDR3 covers 14 residues. J lost 8 bases, V lost 2 bases, and 3 bases had no gene match. Germline CDR1 is SGDLS and CDR2 is YYNGEE. Here the CDR3 DNA reads TGTGCCAGCAGCGTGCTAGCGGGAGCTGGGGAGCTGTTTTTT. Amino acids: CASSVLAGAGELFF.

This clonotype was picked up many times. The gene calls are TRBV10-3 and TRBJ2-5; 10 nucleotides match TRBD2. Germline loops: CDR1 ENHRY, CDR2 SYGVKD. The CDR3 runs 15 residues. The V gene end was trimmed by 2 bases and the J gene end by 2 bases; junction bases not matched to a gene: 2. DNA of the CDR3: TGTGCCATCAGTGAGGCTAGCGGGGGACAAGAGACCCAGTACTTC. It specifies CAISEASGGQETQYF.

V and J are TRBV7-2 and TRBJ2-7; D possibly corresponds to TRBD1 (5 bases). V dropped 3 bases and J dropped 3 bases, with 12 bases sitting between them. The CDR3 length is 14 residues. In germline, CDR1 is SGHTA, CDR2 FQGNSA. CDR3 in amino acids: CASSLVDSSYEQYF. In DNA form, the CDR3 reads TGTGCCAGCAGCTTGGTCGACAGTAGCTACGAGCAGTACTTC.

This clonotype was detected only once. This chain connects TRBV2 to TRBJ2-5; 7 nucleotides match TRBD1. The ends lost 6 bases at V and 5 bases at J; junction bases unmatched: 6. Germline V gives CDR1 SNHLY, CDR2 FYNNEI. The CDR3 length is 13 residues. For the CDR3, the DNA is TGTGCCAGCAGCACAGGGGATCGGGAGACCCAGTACTTC. Translation gives CASSTGDRETQYF.

This chain uses TRBV24-1 with TRBJ2-7; no clear D. CDR1 is KGHDR, CDR2 SFDVKD, per germline. The CDR3 length is 13 residues. V gave up 7 bases and J gave up 1 base, with 10 bases separating them. The CDR3 spells CATSRAESYEQYF. The CDR3 DNA is TGTGCCACCAGCCGGGCGGAGTCCTACGAGCAGTACTTC.

The gene calls are TRBV11-2 and TRBJ2-5; D gene unclear. The CDR3 covers 14 residues. Per germline, CDR1 SGHAT and CDR2 FQNNGV. V dropped 6 bases and J dropped 2 bases, with 13 bases sitting between them. The CDR3 region has the DNA TGTGCCAGCAGGTACAGAGCCCCTCAAGAGACCCAGTACTTC. It is translated as CASRYRAPQETQYF.

This clonotype has a single count. Germline and junction disagree at one end, which may indicate a read error. The J gene is TRBJ2-2, the V gene TRBV7-8; either TRBD1 or TRBD2 may fit D (6 bases each). This CDR3 region has 16 residues. Germline assignment: CDR1 SGHVS and CDR2 FQNEAQ. Here the CDR3 DNA reads TGTGCCAGCAGCTCTGGACAGACGGGTAACACCGGGGGGCTGTTTTTT. This sequence encodes CASSSGQTGNTGGLFF.

The rearrangement links TRBV7-9 to TRBJ2-5; no definite D call. Trimming left V 5 bases short and J 5 bases short, with 18 bases between. From germline, CDR1 is SEHNR and CDR2 FQNEAQ (reference sequence). The CDR3 loop spans 15 amino acids. CDR3 nucleotide sequence: TGTGCCAGCAGCATAATCCAGACCCCCGGGGAGACCCAGTACTTC. Protein: CASSIIQTPGETQYF.

This chain links TRBV11-3 with TRBJ2-7; D is undetermined. The V gene's germline CDR1 is SGHNT and CDR2 YENEEA. The CDR3 contains 13 residues. V gave up 3 bases and J gave up 6 bases, with 12 bases separating them. The CDR3 DNA is TGTGCCAGCAGCTTGTCTAGAACGGGCGAGCAGTACTTC. This gives the protein CASSLSRTGEQYF.

This clonotype was counted a few times. The junction shows a germline mismatch at one end, possibly a read error. The chain has TRBV10-2 and TRBJ2-7; 8 bases are a match to TRBD1. Germline V gene data show CDR1 as WSHSY and CDR2 as SAAADI. The CDR3 length is 15 residues. CDR3 sequence: CASRPDRGRQYEQYF. CDR3 DNA: TGTGCCAGCAGACCCGACAGGGGTCGGCAGTACGAGCAGTACTTC.

The V call is TRBV25-1, the J call TRBJ1-2; D is perhaps TRBD1 (6 bases). Germline V lookup: CDR1 MGHDK, CDR2 SYGVNS. This CDR3 is built from 15 residues. Between the trimmed V and J ends, which lost 6 bases and 6 bases, there was a span of 20 bases. The CDR3 sequence is CASSQGGTPKDGYTF. DNA of the CDR3: TGTGCCAGCAGCCAAGGGGGGACACCTAAGGATGGCTACACCTTC.

This chain links TRBV24-1 with TRBJ1-2, with D possibly being TRBD1 (6 bases). The germline V gene encodes CDR1 KGHDR and CDR2 SFDVKD. The CDR3 length is 13 residues. Trimming removed 6 bases at V and 4 bases at J, with 11 bases between. CDR3: CATSPGEAYGYTF. As DNA, the CDR3 is TGTGCCACCAGTCCAGGGGAAGCCTATGGCTACACCTTC.

This sequence joins TRBV29-1 and TRBJ2-5, with D unclear. Trimming removed 5 bases from V and 6 bases from J, with 19 bases in between. This CDR3 spans 14 amino acids. The germline V gene encodes CDR1 SQVTM and CDR2 ANQGSEA. The CDR3 nucleotides are TGCAGCGTTCGCTCCGTTGGGCCGCACCAGACCCAGTACTTC. Protein product: CSVRSVGPHQTQYF.

This chain connects TRBV19 to TRBJ2-7; weak D call: TRBD1 (6 bases). V shed 9 bases and J shed 2 bases, with 20 bases lying between them. The CDR3 is 15 amino acids. The germline CDR1 and CDR2 sequences are LNHDA and SQIVND (reference sequence). The CDR3 reads CASSEGVDRTYEQYF. The CDR3 nucleotides read TGTGCCAGCAGTGAAGGAGTAGACAGGACCTACGAGCAGTACTTC.

V gene TRBV10-3 combines with J gene TRBJ2-2, with D hard to call. The CDR3 spans 11 residues. Trimming stripped 8 bases from V and 6 bases from J, with 7 bases between. Per the germline V gene, CDR1 is ENHRY and CDR2 is SYGVKD. The CDR3 DNA sequence: TGTGCCATCGGAGCCTCCGGGGAGCTGTTTTTT. Translation gives CAIGASGELFF.

In its sample, this clonotype was seen a few times. V is TRBV2 and J is TRBJ2-7; D call uncertain. V lost 6 bases, J lost 7 bases, and 16 bases lay in between. CDR3 length equals 13 residues. The V gene's germline CDR1 is SNHLY and CDR2 FYNNEI. The CDR3 DNA reads as TGTGCCAGCAGGGCCCTTGGGGTGCGGGAGCAGTACTTC. It codes for CASRALGVREQYF.

This clonotype appeared once. The chain is built from TRBV19 and TRBJ1-5, with TRBD1 identical over 7 bases. Germline V CDR1 and CDR2: LNHDA, SQIVND (reference sequence). The CDR3 has 15 amino acids. J gave up 5 bases and V 9 bases, and 13 bases lay outside the gene matches. As DNA, the CDR3 is TGTGCCAGCCGGAATACAGGGGCTATGGATCAGCCCCAGCATTTT. Translation: CASRNTGAMDQPQHF.

This clonotype was observed a handful of times. The J gene is TRBJ2-5, the V gene TRBV2; 9 bases agree with TRBD2. Germline V gives CDR1 SNHLY, CDR2 FYNNEI. The length of the CDR3 is 14 residues. The ends lost 6 bases at V and 5 bases at J; junction bases unmatched: 7. The CDR3 region has the DNA TGTGCCAGCAGGCCGGGACTAGCAGTGGAGACCCAGTACTTC. Amino acid sequence: CASRPGLAVETQYF.